The next 15 T cell receptor beta chains were all read from a single sample in a study of T cell changes during pregnancy in multiple sclerosis. Some clones are missing from TCRdb's copy, which holds only in-frame ones; the method was immunoSEQ multiplex PCR. The sample has 43,000 or so clones; 90% to 95% are singletons. This sample comprised peripheral blood, obtained in the third trimester of pregnancy. These receptors were taken from a female donor with multiple sclerosis, enrolled in a pregnancy study.

As DNA, the CDR3 is TGTGCCAGCAGCGTACGACTAGCGGGAGGGCCTTCGTACGAGCAGTACTTC. Amino acids: CASSVRLAGGPSYEQYF. This rearrangement joins TRBV11-2 to TRBJ2-7, with 14 positions matching TRBD2. Germline CDR1 is SGHAT and CDR2 is FQNNGV. Losses at the gene ends were 5 bases for V and 4 bases for J; bases not matched to a gene: 10. CDR3 length: 17 residues.

The chain combines TRBV27 with TRBJ2-2; TRBD2 agrees at 11 bases. In germline, CDR1 is MNHEY, CDR2 SMNVEV (reference sequence). V lost 5 bases, J lost 4 bases, and 15 bases stayed unmatched. CDR3 length: 19 residues. The DNA for the CDR3 is TGTGCCAGCAGTCGCGTTTCCTTAGCGGGAGGGTTAGGCACCGGGGAGCTGTTTTTT. Amino acid sequence: CASSRVSLAGGLGTGELFF.

This chain uses TRBV10-3 with TRBJ2-5; 8 bases line up with TRBD1. CDR3 length: 18 amino acids. From germline, CDR1 is ENHRY and CDR2 SYGVKD. Germline trimming cut 6 bases from V and 2 bases from J; bases unmatched to any gene: 17. The CDR3 protein is CAIRKDRAGVTLQETQYF. The DNA for the CDR3 is TGTGCCATCAGAAAGGACAGGGCAGGGGTGACCCTTCAAGAGACCCAGTACTTC.

The CDR3 region has the DNA TGTGCAGCCGGAAAAACACAGGGTTCGTCCTACGAGCAGTACTTC. Residues: CAAGKTQGSSYEQYF. The rearrangement uses TRBV6-5 and TRBJ2-7; a weak D match, TRBD1 (6 bases). Germline values: CDR1 MNHEY, CDR2 SVGAGI. The CDR3 is 15 amino acids.

This clone is a singleton in its sample. The J gene is TRBJ1-4, the V gene TRBV4-3; a possible D gene is TRBD1 (5 bases). Trimming cost V 0 bases and J 15 bases, with 14 bases left between them. This CDR3 is built from 13 residues. Germline V gene sequence: CDR1 LGHNA, CDR2 YSLEER. The CDR3 loop reads CASSQETRTGVFF. In DNA, the CDR3 is TGCGCCAGCAGCCAAGAGACGCGCACGGGGGTGTTTTTT.

The chain joins TRBV19 to TRBJ2-2; 7 positions match TRBD1. The ends lost 7 bases at V and 4 bases at J; junction bases unmatched: 12. Germline CDR1 and CDR2: LNHDA and SQIVND (reference sequence). The CDR3 has 16 residues. The CDR3: CASKTEHRGATGELFF. CDR3 DNA: TGTGCCAGTAAAACCGAACACAGGGGCGCCACCGGGGAGCTGTTTTTT.

The chain combines TRBV9 with TRBJ2-2, with 7 nucleotides matching TRBD2. Germline lookup yields CDR1 SGDLS and CDR2 YYNGEE. The CDR3 runs 16 residues. With 6 bases clipped from V and 1 base from J, the junction kept 9 bases outside the gene matches. CDR3: CASTRESGVNTGELFF. The CDR3 coding sequence is TGTGCCAGCACACGTGAAAGCGGGGTGAACACCGGGGAGCTGTTTTTT.

As for this clone: One end of the junction is discordant with germline, which a read error may explain. V and J are TRBV18 and TRBJ1-1; 7 bases are shared with TRBD1. CDR1 and CDR2 (germline): KGHSH, LQKENI. The CDR3 has 13 residues. CDR3 loop: CASYRGLNTEASF. The DNA for the CDR3 is TGTGCCAGCTACAGGGGTTTGAACACTGAAGCTTCCTTT. The complete variable domain, with remaining parts taken from reference TRBV18 and TRBJ1-1, reads NAGVMQNPRHLVRRRGQEARLRCSPMKGHSHVYWYRQLPEEGLKFMVYLQKENIIDESGMPKERFSAEFPKEGPSILRIQQVVRGDSAAYFCASYRGLNTEASFGQGTRLTVV.

V is TRBV9 and J is TRBJ1-2; the match to TRBD1 covers 7 bases. V was pared by 2 bases and J by 7 bases, with 8 bases of the junction left unmatched. Per germline, CDR1 SGDLS and CDR2 YYNGEE. This CDR3 is 14 amino acids long. The CDR3 DNA reads TGTGCCAGCAGCGTTACAGGGGACGATTTTGGCTACACCTTC. Translation: CASSVTGDDFGYTF.

This clone appeared once. The junction and the germline gene differ at one end; a read error may be behind it. This rearrangement joins TRBV7-9 to TRBJ2-7; weak D call: TRBD2 (6 bases). This CDR3 comprises 13 residues. Germline V gene data show CDR1 as SEHNR and CDR2 as FQNEAQ (reference sequence). The CDR3 region has the DNA TGTGCCAGCAGCTCGGGGAGTGTGCGGGACTCACTATTC. This translates into CASSSGSVRDSLF.

This chain joins TRBV7-2 and TRBJ2-5; 12 bases are shared with TRBD2. Germline V gives CDR1 SGHTA, CDR2 FQGNSA. V gave up 1 base and J gave up 4 bases; unmatched junction bases: 7. There are 17 residues in the CDR3. CDR3 region: CASSLEGLAGTPETQYF. CDR3 in DNA: TGTGCCAGCAGCTTAGAGGGACTAGCGGGTACCCCAGAGACCCAGTACTTC.

The sample holds one count of this clone. The chain recombines TRBV5-1 with TRBJ2-3; 7 bases map to TRBD2. The CDR3 loop spans 15 amino acids. Germline assignment: CDR1 SGHRS and CDR2 YFSETQ. CDR3 DNA: TGCGACCTGCCGAGGCGGGGGAGAAGGGCAGATACGCAGTATTTT. Protein sequence: CDLPRRGRRADTQYF.

The chain couples TRBV5-8 to TRBJ1-5; a possible D gene is TRBD1 (5 bases). The germline CDR1 and CDR2 sequences are SGHTS and YDEGEE. V lost 0 bases and J 4 bases, leaving 11 bases between the germline ends. The CDR3 is 15 amino acids. Here the CDR3 reads CASSLGDGGNQPQHF. The CDR3 nucleotides read TGTGCCAGCAGCTTGGGGGACGGGGGAAATCAGCCCCAGCATTTT.

This clone was found once. V usage is TRBV25-1 and J usage is TRBJ2-2, with TRBD2 matching over 7 bases. Losses at the gene ends were 4 bases for V and 3 bases for J; bases not matched to a gene: 14. CDR1 and CDR2 from the germline V gene are MGHDK and SYGVNS. This CDR3 region has 18 residues. CDR3 nucleotide sequence: TGTGCCAGCAGTGTAAGGCTAGCGGTACAACCATACACCGGGGAGCTGTTTTTT. This sequence encodes CASSVRLAVQPYTGELFF.

The chain has TRBV6-5 and TRBJ2-1; 11 bases agree with TRBD2. V was clipped by 6 bases and J by 3 bases; unmatched bases: 1. CDR1 and CDR2 from the germline V gene are MNHEY and SVGAGI. The CDR3 has 14 residues. The CDR3 sequence: CASRTSGSYNEQFF. The CDR3 coding sequence is TGTGCCAGCAGAACTAGCGGGAGCTACAATGAGCAGTTCTTC.